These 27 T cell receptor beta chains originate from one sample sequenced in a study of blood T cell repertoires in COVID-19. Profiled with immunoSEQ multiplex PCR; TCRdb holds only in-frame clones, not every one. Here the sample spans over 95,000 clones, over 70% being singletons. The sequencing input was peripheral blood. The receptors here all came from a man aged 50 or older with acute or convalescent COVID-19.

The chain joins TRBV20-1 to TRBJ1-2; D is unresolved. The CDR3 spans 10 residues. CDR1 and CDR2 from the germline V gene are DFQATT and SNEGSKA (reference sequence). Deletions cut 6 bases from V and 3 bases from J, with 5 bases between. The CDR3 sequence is CSAQDYGYTF. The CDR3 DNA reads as TGCAGTGCCCAGGACTATGGCTACACCTTC.

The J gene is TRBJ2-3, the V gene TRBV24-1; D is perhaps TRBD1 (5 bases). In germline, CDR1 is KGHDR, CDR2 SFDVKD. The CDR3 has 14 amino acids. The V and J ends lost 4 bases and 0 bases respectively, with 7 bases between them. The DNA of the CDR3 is TGTGCCACCAGTGACAGGGCAAGCACAGATACGCAGTATTTT. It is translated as CATSDRASTDTQYF.

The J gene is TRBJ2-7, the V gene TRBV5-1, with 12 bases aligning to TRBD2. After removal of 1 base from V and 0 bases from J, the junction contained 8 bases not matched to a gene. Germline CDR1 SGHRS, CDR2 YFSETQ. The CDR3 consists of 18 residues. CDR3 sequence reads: CASSLWASGGEFSYEQYF. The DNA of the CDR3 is TGCGCCAGCAGCTTGTGGGCTAGCGGGGGGGAATTCTCCTACGAGCAGTACTTC.

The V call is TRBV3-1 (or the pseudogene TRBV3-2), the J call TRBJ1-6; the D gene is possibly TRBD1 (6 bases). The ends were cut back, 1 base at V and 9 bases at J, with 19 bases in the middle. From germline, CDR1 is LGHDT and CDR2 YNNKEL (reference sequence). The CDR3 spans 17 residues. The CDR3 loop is CASSQVTGSSSGSPLHF. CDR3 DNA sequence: TGTGCCAGCAGCCAAGTTACAGGGAGTTCCTCAGGTTCACCCCTCCACTTT.

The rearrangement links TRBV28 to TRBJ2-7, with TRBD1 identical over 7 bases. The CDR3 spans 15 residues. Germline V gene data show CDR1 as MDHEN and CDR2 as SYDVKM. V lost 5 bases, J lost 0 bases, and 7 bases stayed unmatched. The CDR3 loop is CASSQRQGNSYEQYF. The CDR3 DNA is TGTGCCAGCAGTCAGCGACAGGGAAACTCCTACGAGCAGTACTTC.

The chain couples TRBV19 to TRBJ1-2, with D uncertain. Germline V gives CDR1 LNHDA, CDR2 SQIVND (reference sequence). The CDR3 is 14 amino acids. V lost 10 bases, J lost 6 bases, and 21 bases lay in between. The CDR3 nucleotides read TGTGCCACCGCTATCTCGGGGAGTTTCGATGGCTACACCTTC. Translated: CATAISGSFDGYTF.

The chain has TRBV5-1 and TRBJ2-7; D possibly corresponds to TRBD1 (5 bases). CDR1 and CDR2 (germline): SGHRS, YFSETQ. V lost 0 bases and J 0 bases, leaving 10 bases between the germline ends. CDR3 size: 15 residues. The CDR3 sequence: CASSLASQGSYEQYF. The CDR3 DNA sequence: TGCGCCAGCAGCTTGGCGAGTCAGGGCTCCTACGAGCAGTACTTC. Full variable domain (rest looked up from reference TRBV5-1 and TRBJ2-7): KAGVTQTPRYLIKTRGQQVTLSCSPISGHRSVSWYQQTPGQGLQFLFEYFSETQRNKGNFPGRFSGRQFSNSRSEMNVSTLELGDSALYLCASSLASQGSYEQYFGPGTRLTVT.

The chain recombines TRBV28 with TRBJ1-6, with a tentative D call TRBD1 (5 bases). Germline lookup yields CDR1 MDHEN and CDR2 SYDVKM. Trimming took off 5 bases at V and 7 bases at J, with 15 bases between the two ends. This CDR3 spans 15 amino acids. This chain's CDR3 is CASSGYGGGNSPLHF. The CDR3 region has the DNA TGTGCCAGCAGTGGGTACGGGGGAGGGAATTCACCCCTCCACTTT.

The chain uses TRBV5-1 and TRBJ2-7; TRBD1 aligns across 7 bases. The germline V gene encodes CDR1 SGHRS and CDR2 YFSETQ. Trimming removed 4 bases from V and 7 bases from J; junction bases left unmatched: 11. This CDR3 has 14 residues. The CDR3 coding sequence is TGCGCCAGCAGCACCCCTCCAGGGGGTTTGGAGCAGTACGTC. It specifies CASSTPPGGLEQYV.

The CDR3 spells CASSRTGSYEQYF. The CDR3 DNA reads as TGTGCCAGCAGCCGGACAGGCTCCTACGAGCAGTACTTC. This chain links TRBV5-6 with TRBJ2-7, with 7 bases lining up with TRBD1. Germline V gives CDR1 SGHDT, CDR2 YYEEEE. The trim removed 4 bases at V and 0 bases at J, leaving 1 base unmatched. The CDR3 covers 13 residues.

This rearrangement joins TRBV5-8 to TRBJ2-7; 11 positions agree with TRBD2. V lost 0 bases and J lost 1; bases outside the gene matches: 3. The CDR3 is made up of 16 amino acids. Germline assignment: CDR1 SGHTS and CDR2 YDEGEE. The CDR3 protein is CASSLEVAGGSYEQYV. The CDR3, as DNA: TGTGCCAGCAGCTTGGAGGTAGCGGGGGGGTCCTACGAGCAGTACGTC.

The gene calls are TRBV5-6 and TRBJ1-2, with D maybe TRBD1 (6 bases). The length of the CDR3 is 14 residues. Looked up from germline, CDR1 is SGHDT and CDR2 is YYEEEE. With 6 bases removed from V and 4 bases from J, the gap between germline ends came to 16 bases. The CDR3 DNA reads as TGTGCCAGCACCGAGAACAGGGTGACCTATGGCTACACCTTC. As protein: CASTENRVTYGYTF.

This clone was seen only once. The CDR3, as DNA: TGTGCCAGCAGTAGTACAGGGACCGGGGCCAACGTCCTGACTTTC. This gives the protein CASSSTGTGANVLTF. This chain links TRBV6-5 with TRBJ2-6, with a weak D call TRBD1 (6 bases). The V and J ends lost 5 bases and 4 bases respectively, with 12 bases between them. CDR3 length: 15 amino acids. Germline CDR1 reads MNHEY; CDR2 reads SVGAGI.

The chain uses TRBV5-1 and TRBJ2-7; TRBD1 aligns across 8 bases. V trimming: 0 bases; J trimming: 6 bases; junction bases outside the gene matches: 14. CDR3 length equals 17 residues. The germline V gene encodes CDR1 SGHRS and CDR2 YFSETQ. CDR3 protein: CASSLEGQGAPISEQYF. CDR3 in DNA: TGCGCCAGCAGCTTGGAGGGGCAGGGGGCTCCTATATCCGAGCAGTACTTC.

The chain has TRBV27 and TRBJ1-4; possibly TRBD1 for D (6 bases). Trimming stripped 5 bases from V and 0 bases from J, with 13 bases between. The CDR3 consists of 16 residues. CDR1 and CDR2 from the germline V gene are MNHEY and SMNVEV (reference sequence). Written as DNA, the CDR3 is TGTGCCAGCAGTCGATGGACAGATACAACTAATGAAAAACTGTTTTTT. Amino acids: CASSRWTDTTNEKLFF. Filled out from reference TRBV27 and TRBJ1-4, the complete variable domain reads EAQVTQNPRYLITVTGKKLTVTCSQNMNHEYMSWYRQDPGLGLRQIYYSMNVEVTDKGDVPEGYKVSRKEKRNFPLILESPSPNQTSLYFCASSRWTDTTNEKLFFGSGTQLSVL.

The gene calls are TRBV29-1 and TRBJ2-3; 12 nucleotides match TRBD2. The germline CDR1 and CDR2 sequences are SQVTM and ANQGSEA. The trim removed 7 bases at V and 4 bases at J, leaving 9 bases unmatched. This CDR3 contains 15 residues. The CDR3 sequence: CSGAPSGGGPDTQYF. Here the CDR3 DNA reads TGCAGCGGTGCCCCTAGCGGGGGGGGGCCAGATACGCAGTATTTT.

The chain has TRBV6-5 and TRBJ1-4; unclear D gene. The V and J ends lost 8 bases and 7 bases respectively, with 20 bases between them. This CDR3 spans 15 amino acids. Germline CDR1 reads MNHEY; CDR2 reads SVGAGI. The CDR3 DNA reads TGTGCCAGCGGCGGGGTAAACTTAGCTAGTGAAAAACTGTTTTTT. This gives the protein CASGGVNLASEKLFF.

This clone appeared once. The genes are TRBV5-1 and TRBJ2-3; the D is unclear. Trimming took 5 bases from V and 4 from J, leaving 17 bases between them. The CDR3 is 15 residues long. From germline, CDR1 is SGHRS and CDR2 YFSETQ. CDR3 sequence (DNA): TGCGCCAGCAGGCTAGGAACAAACCCAGCAGATACGCAGTATTTT. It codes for CASRLGTNPADTQYF.

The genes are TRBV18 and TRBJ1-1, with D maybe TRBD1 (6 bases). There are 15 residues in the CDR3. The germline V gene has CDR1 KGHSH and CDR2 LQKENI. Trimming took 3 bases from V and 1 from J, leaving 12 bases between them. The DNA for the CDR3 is TGTGCCAGCTCACCCTCTGGGGGACAGAACACTGAAGCTTTCTTT. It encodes CASSPSGGQNTEAFF.

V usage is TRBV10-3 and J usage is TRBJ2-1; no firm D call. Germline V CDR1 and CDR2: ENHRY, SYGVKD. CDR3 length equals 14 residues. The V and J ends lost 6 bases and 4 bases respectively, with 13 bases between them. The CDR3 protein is CAISPSTTYNEQFF. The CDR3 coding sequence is TGTGCCATCAGCCCTTCAACTACGTACAATGAGCAGTTCTTC.

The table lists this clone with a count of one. The CDR3 reads CSVERGTGGLQYF. In nucleotides, the CDR3 is TGCAGCGTTGAACGTGGGACAGGGGGCTTGCAGTACTTC. The V and J genes are TRBV29-1 and TRBJ2-7, with 12 nucleotides matching TRBD1. The J segment lost 9 bases and the V segment lost 2 bases, leaving 5 bases of the junction unmatched. The length of the CDR3 is 13 residues. In germline, CDR1 is SQVTM, CDR2 ANQGSEA.

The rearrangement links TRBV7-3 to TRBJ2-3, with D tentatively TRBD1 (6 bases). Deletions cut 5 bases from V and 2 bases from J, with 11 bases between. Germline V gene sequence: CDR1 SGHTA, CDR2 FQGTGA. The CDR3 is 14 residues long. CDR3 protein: CASSTGIITDTQYF. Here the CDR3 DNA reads TGTGCCAGCAGCACAGGGATAATCACAGATACGCAGTATTTT.

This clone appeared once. The chain's CDR3 is CASSPGQGRDYGYTF. The CDR3 nucleotides read TGTGCCAGCAGCCCGGGACAGGGGCGAGACTATGGCTACACCTTC. The chain joins TRBV5-6 to TRBJ1-2; TRBD1 matches at 10 bases. There are 15 residues in the CDR3. Trimming took 4 bases from V and 3 from J; bases not matched to a gene: 6. The germline gives CDR1 SGHDT, CDR2 YYEEEE.

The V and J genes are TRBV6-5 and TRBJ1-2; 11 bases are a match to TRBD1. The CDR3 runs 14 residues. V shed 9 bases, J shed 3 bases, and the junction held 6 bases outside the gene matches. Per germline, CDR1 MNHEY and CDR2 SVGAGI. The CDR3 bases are TGTGCCAGTGGACAGGGGGCTTACGACTATGGCTACACCTTC. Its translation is CASGQGAYDYGYTF.

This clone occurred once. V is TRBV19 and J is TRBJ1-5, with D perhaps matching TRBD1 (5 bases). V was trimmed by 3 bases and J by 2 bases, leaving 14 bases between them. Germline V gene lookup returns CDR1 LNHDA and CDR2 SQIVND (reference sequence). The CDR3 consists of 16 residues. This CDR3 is CASSMGRRAGNQPQHF. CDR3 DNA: TGTGCCAGTAGTATGGGTCGCAGGGCCGGCAATCAGCCCCAGCATTTT.

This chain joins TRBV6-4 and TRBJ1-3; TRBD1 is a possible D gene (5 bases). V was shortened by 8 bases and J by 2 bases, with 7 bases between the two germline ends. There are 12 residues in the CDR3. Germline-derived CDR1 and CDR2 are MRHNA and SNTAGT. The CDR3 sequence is CASGGTGNTIYF. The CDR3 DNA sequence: TGTGCCAGCGGGGGGACTGGAAACACCATATATTTT.

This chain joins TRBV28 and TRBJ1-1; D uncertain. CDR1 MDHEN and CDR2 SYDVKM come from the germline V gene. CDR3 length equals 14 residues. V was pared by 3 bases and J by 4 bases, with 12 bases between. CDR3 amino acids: CASSLREKGTEAFF. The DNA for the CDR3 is TGTGCCAGCAGTTTGAGGGAAAAGGGCACTGAAGCTTTCTTT.